This T cell receptor (beta chain) was sequenced in a study of T cells in Graves' hyperthyroidism and ophthalmopathy. V shed 0 bases and J shed 8 bases, with 10 bases lying between them. The CDR3 extends over 14 amino acids. The germline gives CDR1 KGHDR, CDR2 SFDVKD. Amplified TCR beta CDR3 regions came from RNA transcripts. HTBI primers were used for first-round RT-PCR of the TCR CDR3. TCRdb reanalysed the multiplex PCR reads using MiXCR and keeps one entry per CDR3 protein. Altogether fewer than 250,000 distinct CDR3 sequences are present, 17% being singletons, with the ten largest covering around 52%. Diagnosing involved the use of clinical symptoms, serum thyroxine and TRAb, thyroid ultrasound and orbital computed tomography. This clonotype came up a few times.

This clonotype was obtained from a man over 45 with Graves' hyperthyroidism. The chain links TRBV24-1 to TRBJ2-1, with D hard to call. The sample comprised blood. CDR3 protein: CATSDLGSHDEQFF. The CDR3 nucleotides are TGTGCCACCAGTGATTTGGGTAGTCACGATGAGCAGTTCTTC.